The 11 T cell receptor beta chains below come from one sample, sequenced in a study of post-analysis software for immune sequencing data. General study results and limits: Patients had higher frequencies than controls of about five TRBV segments, including TRBV5-6, TRBV5-1 and TRBV20-1.

Prepared TCR beta cDNA libraries contained unique molecular identifiers. Each CDR3 protein is one row after TCRdb ran MiXCR on the PCR reads. The sample yields fewer than 850,000 distinct CDR3 sequences, just under 30% seen once. These TCRs are of unknown antigen specificity. The specimen sequenced was blood. The receptor source for this set is a girl between 10 and 17 years old with multiple sclerosis.

This clonotype was picked up a small number of times. The CDR3 protein is CSAARDSGYTF. In nucleotides, the CDR3 is TGCAGTGCAGCCCGGGACTCTGGCTACACCTTC. This chain uses TRBV20-1 with TRBJ1-2; tentative D call: TRBD1 (5 bases). There are 11 residues in the CDR3. Trimming removed 6 bases from V and 7 bases from J, with 12 bases in between. Looked up from germline, CDR1 is DFQATT and CDR2 is SNEGSKA (reference sequence).

The rearrangement joins TRBV3-1 to TRBJ2-1, with 8 nucleotides matching TRBD1. The CDR3 contains 13 residues. Germline CDR1 reads LGHDT; CDR2 reads YNNKEL (reference sequence). V shed 0 bases and J 12 bases; nucleotides not matched to a gene: 4. The CDR3 protein is CASSQDRGQGQFF. CDR3 DNA: TGTGCCAGCAGCCAAGATCGCGGACAGGGGCAGTTCTTC.

This clonotype was observed a handful of times. This sequence joins TRBV7-2 and TRBJ2-1; possible D gene TRBD1, 6 bases. The CDR3 has 14 amino acids. Trimming removed 3 bases at V and 12 bases at J, with 18 bases between. CDR1 is SGHTA and CDR2 is FQGNSA in the germline V gene. The CDR3 sequence is CASSFTGLDGAQFF. CDR3 bases: TGTGCCAGCAGCTTTACAGGGCTAGATGGTGCGCAGTTCTTC.

The chain employs TRBV28 and TRBJ2-7, with D maybe TRBD2 (6 bases). The CDR3 totals 14 residues. CDR1 and CDR2 from the germline V gene are MDHEN and SYDVKM. The V end lost 6 bases, the J end lost 4 bases, and 16 bases lay between the germline ends. The CDR3 loop reads CASSPRGSYYEQYF. CDR3 bases: TGTGCCAGCAGCCCCCGGGGGAGCTATTACGAGCAGTACTTC.

The gene calls are TRBV10-1 and TRBJ2-7; 8 nucleotides align to TRBD2. Trimming cost V 3 bases and J 2 bases; bases outside gene matches: 9. The germline V gene has CDR1 WNHNN and CDR2 SYGVQD (reference sequence). This CDR3 spans 16 amino acids. CDR3 nucleotides: TGCGCCAGCAGTGATATGAGCGGGGGCTACACCTACGAGCAGTACTTC. Protein sequence: CASSDMSGGYTYEQYF.

This clonotype was detected a few times. J is TRBJ1-2 and V is TRBV12-3 or TRBV12-4; possible D gene TRBD1, 6 bases. V dropped 6 bases and J dropped 4 bases, with 15 bases sitting between them. The length of the CDR3 is 14 residues. CDR3 DNA: TGTGCCAGCAGCCATGGGGGCTACGCCTATGGCTACACCTTC. Amino acid sequence: CASSHGGYAYGYTF.

This clonotype was counted a single time. The V gene is TRBV7-8, the J gene TRBJ2-7; D is undetermined. V lost 4 bases and J 1 base, leaving 11 bases between the germline ends. This CDR3 has 14 residues. Germline CDR1 and CDR2: SGHVS and FQNEAQ. Here the CDR3 reads CASSWQTSSYEQYF. The CDR3 DNA sequence: TGTGCCAGCAGCTGGCAGACATCTTCCTACGAGCAGTACTTC.

J is TRBJ2-3 and V is TRBV7-2; D not resolved. The CDR3 length is 15 residues. The ends were cut back, 2 bases at V and 2 bases at J, with 11 bases in the middle. From germline, CDR1 is SGHTA and CDR2 FQGNSA. CDR3 amino acids: CASSLLAEYTDTQYF. CDR3 coding DNA: TGTGCCAGCAGCTTATTAGCTGAATACACAGATACGCAGTATTTT.

The V gene is TRBV7-7, the J gene TRBJ2-1; a possible D gene is TRBD2 (6 bases). Trimming took 5 bases from V and 0 from J, leaving 14 bases between them. The CDR3 covers 16 residues. The germline V gene has CDR1 SSHAT and CDR2 FNYEAQ (reference sequence). The CDR3 region is CASSATSGVSYNEQFF. The CDR3 DNA sequence: TGTGCCAGCAGCGCTACCTCGGGGGTCTCCTACAATGAGCAGTTCTTC.

This clonotype turned up a few times. The V call is TRBV7-2, the J call TRBJ2-4, with D perhaps being TRBD1 or TRBD2 (5 bases each). Germline assignment: CDR1 SGHTA and CDR2 FQGNSA. The V end lost 6 bases, the J end lost 3 bases, and 15 bases lay between the germline ends. The CDR3 length is 15 residues. The CDR3 nucleotides read TGTGCCAGCAGTAAGGGGACGTTCGGCAAAAACATTCAGTACTTC. Amino acid sequence: CASSKGTFGKNIQYF.

The chain combines TRBV5-1 with TRBJ2-1, with 8 positions matching TRBD1. Losses at the gene ends were 3 bases for V and 9 bases for J; bases not matched to a gene: 8. In germline, CDR1 is SGHRS, CDR2 YFSETQ. CDR3 size: 14 residues. This CDR3 is CASSSRDRSIEQFF. CDR3 DNA: TGCGCCAGCAGCTCCCGGGACAGGAGTATTGAGCAGTTCTTC.